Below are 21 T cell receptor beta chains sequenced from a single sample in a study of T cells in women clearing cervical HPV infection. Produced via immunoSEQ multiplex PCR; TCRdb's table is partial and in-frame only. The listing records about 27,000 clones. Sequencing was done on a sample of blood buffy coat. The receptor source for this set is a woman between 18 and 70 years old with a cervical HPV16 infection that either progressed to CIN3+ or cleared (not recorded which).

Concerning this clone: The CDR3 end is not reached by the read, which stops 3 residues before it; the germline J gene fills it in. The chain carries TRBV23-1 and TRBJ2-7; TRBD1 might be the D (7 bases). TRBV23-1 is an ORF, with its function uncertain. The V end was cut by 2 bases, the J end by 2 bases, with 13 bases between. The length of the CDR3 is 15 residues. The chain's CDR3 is CASSQVRGDPYEQYF. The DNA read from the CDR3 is TGCGCCAGCAGTCAAGTCAGGGGGGACCCCTACGAG.

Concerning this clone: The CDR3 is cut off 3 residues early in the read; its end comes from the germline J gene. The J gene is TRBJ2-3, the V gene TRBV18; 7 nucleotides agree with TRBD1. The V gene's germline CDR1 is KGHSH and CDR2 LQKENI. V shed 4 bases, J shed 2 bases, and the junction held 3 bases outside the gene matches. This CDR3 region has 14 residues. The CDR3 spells CASSQGAPTDTQYF. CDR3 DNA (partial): TGTGCCAGCTCACAGGGGGCTCCCACAGATACG.

The sequenced CDR3 bases are TGTGCCAGCAGCTTAGGATTGACGGGCGAG. This encodes CASSLGLTGE. The entire CDR3 protein is CASSLGLTGEQYF. This chain connects TRBV7-2 to TRBJ2-7, with D unclear. The read comes to an end 3 residues before the CDR3 does, leaving the germline J gene to fill in the end. Trimming left V 1 base short and J 6 bases short, with 10 bases between. The CDR3 contains 13 residues. Looked up from germline, CDR1 is SGHTA and CDR2 is FQGNSA.

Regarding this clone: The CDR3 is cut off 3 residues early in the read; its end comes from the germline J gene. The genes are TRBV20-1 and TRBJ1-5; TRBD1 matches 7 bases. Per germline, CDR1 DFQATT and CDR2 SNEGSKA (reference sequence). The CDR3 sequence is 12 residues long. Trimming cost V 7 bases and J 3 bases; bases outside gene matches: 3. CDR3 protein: CSGGQYNQPQHF. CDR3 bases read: TGCAGTGGGGGACAGTACAATCAGCCC.

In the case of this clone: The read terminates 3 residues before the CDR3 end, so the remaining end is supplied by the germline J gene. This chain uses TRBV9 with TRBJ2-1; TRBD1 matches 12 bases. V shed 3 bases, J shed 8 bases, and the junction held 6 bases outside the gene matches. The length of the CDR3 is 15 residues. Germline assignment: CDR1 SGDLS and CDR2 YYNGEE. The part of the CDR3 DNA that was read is TGTGCCAGCAGCGCCTCCGGGACAGGGGGCGATGAG. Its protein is CASSASGTGGDE. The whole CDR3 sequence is CASSASGTGGDEQFF.

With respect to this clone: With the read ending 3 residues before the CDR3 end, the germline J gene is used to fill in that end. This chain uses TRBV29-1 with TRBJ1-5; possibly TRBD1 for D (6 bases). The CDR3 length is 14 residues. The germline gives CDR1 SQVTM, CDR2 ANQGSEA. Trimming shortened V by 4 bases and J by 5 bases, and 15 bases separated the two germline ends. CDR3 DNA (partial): TGCAGCGTTGTCGGGGGGGGCGGCGATCAGCCC. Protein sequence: CSVVGGGGDQP. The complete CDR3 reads CSVVGGGGDQPQHF.

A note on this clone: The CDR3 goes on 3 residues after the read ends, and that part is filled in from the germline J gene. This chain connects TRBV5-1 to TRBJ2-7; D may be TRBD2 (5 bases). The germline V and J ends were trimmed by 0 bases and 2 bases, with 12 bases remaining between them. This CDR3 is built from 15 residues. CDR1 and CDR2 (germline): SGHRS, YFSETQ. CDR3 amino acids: CASSLAGVGTYEQYF. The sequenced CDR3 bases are TGCGCCAGCAGCTTGGCCGGGGTAGGGACCTACGAG.

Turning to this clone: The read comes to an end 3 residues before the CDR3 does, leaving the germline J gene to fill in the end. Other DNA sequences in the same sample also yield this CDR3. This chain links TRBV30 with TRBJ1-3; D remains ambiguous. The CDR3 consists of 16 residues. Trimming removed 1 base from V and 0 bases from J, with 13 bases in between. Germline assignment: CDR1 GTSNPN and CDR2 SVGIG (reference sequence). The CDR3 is CAWSGHKLDSGNTIYF. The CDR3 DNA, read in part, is TGTGCCTGGAGTGGCCATAAACTTGACTCTGGAAACACC.

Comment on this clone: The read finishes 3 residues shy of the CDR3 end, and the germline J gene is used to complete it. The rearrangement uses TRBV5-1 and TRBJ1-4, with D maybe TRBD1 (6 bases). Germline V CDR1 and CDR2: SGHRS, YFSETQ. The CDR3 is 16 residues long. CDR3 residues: CASTPGESSYNSPLFF. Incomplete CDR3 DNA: TGCGCCAGCACCCCAGGGGAGAGCTCCTATAATTCACCA.

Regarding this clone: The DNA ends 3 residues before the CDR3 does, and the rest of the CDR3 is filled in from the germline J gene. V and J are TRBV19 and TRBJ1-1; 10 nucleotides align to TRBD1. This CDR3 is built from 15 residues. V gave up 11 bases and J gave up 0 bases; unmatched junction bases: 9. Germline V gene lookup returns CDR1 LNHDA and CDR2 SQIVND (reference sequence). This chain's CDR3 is CAVTGTGVLNTEAFF. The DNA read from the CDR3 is TGTGCCGTAACCGGGACAGGGGTTCTGAACACTGAA.

The CDR3 protein is CASITRYNSPLFF. The part of the CDR3 DNA that was read is TGTGCCAGCATCACCCGCTATAATTCACCA. The chain recombines TRBV2 with TRBJ1-4; no clear D. The CDR3 goes on 3 residues after the read ends, and that part is filled in from the germline J gene. The germline gives CDR1 SNHLY, CDR2 FYNNEI. The length of the CDR3 is 13 residues. Together with reference TRBV2 and TRBJ1-4, the CDR3 gives the full variable domain: EPEVTQTPSHQVTQMGQEVILRCVPISNHLYFYWYRQILGQKVEFLVSFYNNEISEKSEIFDDQFSVERPDGSNFTLKIRSTKLEDSAMYFCASITRYNSPLFFGSGTQLSVL.

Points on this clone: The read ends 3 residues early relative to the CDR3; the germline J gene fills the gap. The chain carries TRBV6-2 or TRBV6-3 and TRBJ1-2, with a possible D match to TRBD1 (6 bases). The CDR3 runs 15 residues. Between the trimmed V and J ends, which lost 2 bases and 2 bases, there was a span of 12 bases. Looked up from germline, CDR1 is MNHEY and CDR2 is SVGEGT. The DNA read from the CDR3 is TGTGCCAGCAGTTACCATCCTCAGGGGAACTATGGC. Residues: CASSYHPQGNYG. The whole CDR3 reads CASSYHPQGNYGYTF.

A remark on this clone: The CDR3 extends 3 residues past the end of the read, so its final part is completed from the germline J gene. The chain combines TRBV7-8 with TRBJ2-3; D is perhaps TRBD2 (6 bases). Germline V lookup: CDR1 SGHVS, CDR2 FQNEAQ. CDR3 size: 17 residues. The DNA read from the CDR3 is TGTGCCAGCAGCGTACAACCGGGGACTTATAGCAATCAGCCG. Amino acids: CASSVQPGTYSNQP. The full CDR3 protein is CASSVQPGTYSNQPQYF.

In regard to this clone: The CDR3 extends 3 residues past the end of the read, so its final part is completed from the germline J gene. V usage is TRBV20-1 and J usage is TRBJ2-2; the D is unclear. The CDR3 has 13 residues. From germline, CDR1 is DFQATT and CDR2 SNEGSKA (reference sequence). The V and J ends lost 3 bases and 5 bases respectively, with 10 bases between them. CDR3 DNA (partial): TGCAGTGCTAGGTCCCAGGCGACCGGGGAG. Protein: CSARSQATGE. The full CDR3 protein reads CSARSQATGELFF.

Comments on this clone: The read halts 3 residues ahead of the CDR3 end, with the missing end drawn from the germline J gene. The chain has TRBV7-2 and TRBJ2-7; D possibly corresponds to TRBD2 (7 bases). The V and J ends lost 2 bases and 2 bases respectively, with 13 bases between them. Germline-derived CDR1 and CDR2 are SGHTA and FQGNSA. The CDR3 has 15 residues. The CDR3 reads CASSLFGGRTYEQYF. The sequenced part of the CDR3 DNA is TGTGCCAGCAGCTTATTCGGGGGGCGTACCTACGAG. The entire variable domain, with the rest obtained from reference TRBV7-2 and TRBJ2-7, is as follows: GAGVSQSPSNKVTEKGKDVELRCDPISGHTALYWYRQSLGQGLEFLIYFQGNSAPDKSGLPSDRFSAERTGGSVSTLTIQRTQQEDSAVYLCASSLFGGRTYEQYFGPGTRLTVT.

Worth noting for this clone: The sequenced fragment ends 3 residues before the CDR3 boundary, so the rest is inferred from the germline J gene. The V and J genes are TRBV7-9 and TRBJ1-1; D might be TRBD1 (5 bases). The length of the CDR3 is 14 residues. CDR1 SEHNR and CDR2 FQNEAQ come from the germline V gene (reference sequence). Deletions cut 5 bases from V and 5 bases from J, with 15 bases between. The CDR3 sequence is CASSQDGGATEAFF. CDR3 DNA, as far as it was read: TGTGCCAGCAGCCAAGACGGTGGGGCGACTGAA.

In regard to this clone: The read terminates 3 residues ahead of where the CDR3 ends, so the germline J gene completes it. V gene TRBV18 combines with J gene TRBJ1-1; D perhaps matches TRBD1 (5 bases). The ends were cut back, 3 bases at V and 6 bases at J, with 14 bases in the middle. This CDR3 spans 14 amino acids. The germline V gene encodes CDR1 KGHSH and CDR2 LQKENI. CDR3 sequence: CASSPLQGYAEAFF. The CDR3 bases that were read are TGTGCCAGCTCACCCCTCCAGGGATACGCTGAA.

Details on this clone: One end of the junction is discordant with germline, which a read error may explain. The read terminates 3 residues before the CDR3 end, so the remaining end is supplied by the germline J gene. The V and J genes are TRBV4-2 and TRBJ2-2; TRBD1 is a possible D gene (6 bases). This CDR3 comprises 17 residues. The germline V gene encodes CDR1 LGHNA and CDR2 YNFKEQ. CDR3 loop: CASSQDSGHANTGELFF. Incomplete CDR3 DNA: TGCGCCAGCAGCCAAGATTCGGGACACGCGAACACCGGGGAG.

Incomplete CDR3 DNA: TGCGCCAGCAGCTTGGGGACAGGGGCATATACG. Its translation: CASSLGTGAYT. The full-length CDR3 reads as CASSLGTGAYTQYF. The chain links TRBV5-1 to TRBJ2-3, with 9 bases fitting TRBD1. The read gets to within 3 residues of the CDR3 end, and the germline J gene fills in the rest. V lost 0 bases to trimming and J lost 7 bases; unmatched junction nucleotides: 3. Germline-derived CDR1 and CDR2 are SGHRS and YFSETQ. There are 14 residues in the CDR3.

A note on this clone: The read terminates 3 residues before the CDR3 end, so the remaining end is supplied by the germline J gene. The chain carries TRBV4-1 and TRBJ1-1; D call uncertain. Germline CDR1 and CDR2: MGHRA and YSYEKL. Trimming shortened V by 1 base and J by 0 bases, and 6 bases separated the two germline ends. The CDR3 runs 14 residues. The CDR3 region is CASSQVNMNTEAFF. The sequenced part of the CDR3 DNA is TGCGCCAGCAGCCAAGTAAACATGAACACTGAA.

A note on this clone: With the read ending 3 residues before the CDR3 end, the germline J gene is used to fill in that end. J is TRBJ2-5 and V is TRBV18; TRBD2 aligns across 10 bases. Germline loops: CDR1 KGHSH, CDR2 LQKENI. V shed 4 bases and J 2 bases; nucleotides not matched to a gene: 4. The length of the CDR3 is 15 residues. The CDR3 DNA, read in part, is TGTGCCAGCTCACGGACTAGCGGTAAACAAGAGACC. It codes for CASSRTSGKQET. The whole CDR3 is CASSRTSGKQETQYF.